The 21 T cell receptor beta chains below were found in one sample sequenced in a study of beta chain features in type 1 diabetes. The investigators reverse transcribed all of the isolated RNA, so they sequenced expressed TCRB transcripts. Repertoires were generated with immunoSEQ multiplex PCR, while TCRdb's copy carries only in-frame clones and drops some. The table shows about 320,000 clones, with 13% to 15% occurring only once. The sequencing input was central memory CD4+ T cells from blood. These receptors came from a man aged 25-45 years in good health.

The sample holds many counts of this clone. The genes are TRBV14 and TRBJ2-1, with D perhaps TRBD2 (5 bases). This CDR3 contains 15 residues. Germline V gives CDR1 SGHDN, CDR2 FVKESK. With 1 base removed from V and 2 bases from J, the gap between germline ends came to 9 bases. The CDR3 sequence: CASSQVGLPYNEQFF. CDR3 sequence (DNA): TGTGCCAGCAGCCAAGTAGGACTCCCCTACAATGAGCAGTTCTTC.

The chain uses TRBV14 and TRBJ2-2; the D gene is possibly TRBD2 (5 bases). Germline CDR1 and CDR2: SGHDN and FVKESK. Between the trimmed V and J ends, which lost 1 base and 6 bases, there was a span of 9 bases. This CDR3 is 14 amino acids long. The CDR3 coding sequence is TGTGCCAGCAGCCAAGCCCAAGCGGCCGGGGAGCTGTTTTTT. Translating gives CASSQAQAAGELFF.

This clone came up a few times. The rearrangement joins TRBV29-1 to TRBJ1-1, with D tentatively TRBD1 (5 bases). Between the trimmed V and J ends, which lost 6 bases and 4 bases, there was a span of 15 bases. The CDR3 has 13 amino acids. Germline CDR1 reads SQVTM; CDR2 reads ANQGSEA. In nucleotides, the CDR3 is TGCAGCGTCCATCAGGGCGTCGGCACTGAAGCTTTCTTT. Its protein is CSVHQGVGTEAFF.

The V call is TRBV2, the J call TRBJ2-7; no firm D call. V gave up 2 bases and J gave up 9 bases, with 8 bases separating them. The CDR3 runs 11 residues. Germline-derived CDR1 and CDR2 are SNHLY and FYNNEI. In DNA form, the CDR3 reads TGTGCCAGCAGTGAAAGAATGGGGCAGTACGTC. Amino acids: CASSERMGQYV.

This chain connects TRBV28 to TRBJ2-7; 10 nucleotides agree with TRBD2. The germline V gene has CDR1 MDHEN and CDR2 SYDVKM. J was trimmed by 1 base and V by 6 bases; bases with no gene match: 6. There are 15 residues in the CDR3. CDR3 region: CASSPTGLASYEQYV. The CDR3 DNA reads as TGTGCCAGCAGCCCTACGGGACTAGCGTCCTACGAGCAGTACGTC.

This chain uses TRBV27 with TRBJ1-2; D not resolved. CDR1 and CDR2 from the germline V gene are MNHEY and SMNVEV (reference sequence). The CDR3 runs 15 residues. The V end lost 4 bases, the J end lost 0 bases, and 12 bases lay between the germline ends. The CDR3 DNA sequence: TGTGCCAGCAGTTCGGCCAGGTTAGCTAACTATGGCTACACCTTC. It yields the protein CASSSARLANYGYTF.

This clone was observed a few times. The genes are TRBV30 and TRBJ2-3, with 12 nucleotides matching TRBD2. CDR3 length: 15 residues. J was trimmed by 6 bases and V by 4 bases; bases with no gene match: 8. Per the germline V gene, CDR1 is GTSNPN and CDR2 is SVGIG (reference sequence). CDR3 DNA sequence: TGTGCCTGGACCCCGACTAGCGGGAGAACTGATACGCAGTATTTT. Its protein is CAWTPTSGRTDTQYF. The whole variable domain, filled in from reference TRBV30 and TRBJ2-3, reads SQTIHQWPATLVQPVGSPLSLECTVEGTSNPNLYWYRQAAGRGLQLLFYSVGIGQISSEVPQNLSASRPQDRQFILSSKKLLLSDSGFYLCAWTPTSGRTDTQYFGPGTRLTVL.

The chain couples TRBV7-3 to TRBJ2-2, with D possibly TRBD2 on 6 matching bases. CDR1 is SGHTA, CDR2 FQGTGA, per germline. The CDR3 is made up of 16 amino acids. V gave up 5 bases and J gave up 0 bases, with 13 bases separating them. The CDR3 is CASSASGTPNTGELFF. Written as DNA, the CDR3 is TGTGCCAGCAGCGCATCCGGGACTCCGAACACCGGGGAGCTGTTTTTT.

There are a few counts of this clone. The gene calls are TRBV11-2 and TRBJ2-1, with 9 bases identical to TRBD2. Germline loops: CDR1 SGHAT, CDR2 FQNNGV. The CDR3 length is 14 residues. V was pared by 6 bases and J by 7 bases, with 7 bases of the junction left unmatched. CDR3 sequence: CASRVAGAENEQFF. The DNA for the CDR3 is TGTGCCAGCAGAGTAGCGGGAGCGGAGAATGAGCAGTTCTTC.

This clone showed up just a few times. The chain is built from TRBV27 and TRBJ1-2; TRBD1 matches at 9 bases. The CDR3 contains 13 residues. V lost 6 bases, J lost 7 bases, and 6 bases stayed unmatched. Germline CDR1 MNHEY, CDR2 SMNVEV (reference sequence). The CDR3 nucleotides are TGTGCCAGCAGCAGGGACAGGGCCTTTGGCTACACCTTC. Its translation: CASSRDRAFGYTF.

In its sample, this clone was seen a few times. A read error is likely here: a far larger clone is one base away. Other nucleotide sequences in the sample specify the same CDR3. The genes are TRBV7-7 and TRBJ2-5, with 8 nucleotides matching TRBD2. Germline V CDR1 and CDR2: SSHAT, FNYEAQ (reference sequence). V lost 5 bases and J lost 3; bases outside the gene matches: 14. This CDR3 is 17 amino acids long. This CDR3 reads CASSRGSSGGAKETQYF. CDR3 sequence (DNA): TGTGCCAGCAGCCGCGGGTCGTCCGGGGGGGCTAAAGAGACCCAGTACTTC.

V and J are TRBV4-3 and TRBJ2-7; TRBD1 might be the D (7 bases). Germline CDR1 and CDR2: LGHNA and YSLEER. This CDR3 has 15 amino acids. The V end lost 9 bases, the J end lost 1 base, and 19 bases lay between the germline ends. The CDR3 reads CASRKGGGASYEQYV. The CDR3, as DNA: TGCGCCAGTCGTAAAGGAGGGGGCGCTTCCTACGAGCAGTACGTC.

This clone was seen only a few times. The rearrangement joins TRBV7-9 to TRBJ2-3; 11 positions agree with TRBD2. This CDR3 region has 16 residues. V trimming: 5 bases; J trimming: 2 bases; junction bases outside the gene matches: 6. CDR1 is SEHNR and CDR2 is FQNEAQ in the germline V gene (reference sequence). The CDR3 nucleotides are TGTGCCAGCAGCGTCGGGACTAGCGGACCCACAGATACGCAGTATTTT. Protein: CASSVGTSGPTDTQYF.

This clone was counted a few times. V is TRBV27 and J is TRBJ2-5, with D perhaps matching TRBD2 (5 bases). Trimming took off 5 bases at V and 5 bases at J, with 12 bases between the two ends. CDR1 and CDR2 (germline): MNHEY, SMNVEV (reference sequence). The CDR3 length is 13 residues. CDR3: CASSAFTGETQYF. CDR3 bases: TGTGCCAGCAGTGCTTTTACGGGGGAGACCCAGTACTTC.

This clone has just a few counts. This chain joins TRBV7-9 and TRBJ1-2; unclear D gene. Deletions cut 1 base from V and 8 bases from J, with 14 bases between. The CDR3 covers 14 residues. Germline lookup yields CDR1 SEHNR and CDR2 FQNEAQ (reference sequence). The CDR3 region has the DNA TGTGCCAGCAGCTTAGGGGCAGAGTTAGGAGGCTACACCTTC. Translated: CASSLGAELGGYTF.

This chain connects TRBV7-3 to TRBJ1-1; D is possibly TRBD1 (5 bases). CDR1 and CDR2 from the germline V gene are SGHTA and FQGTGA. The CDR3 spans 16 residues. V was trimmed by 0 bases and J by 4 bases, leaving 15 bases between them. Here the CDR3 DNA reads TGTGCCAGCAGCTTAACGTTTAGGGGTTCGGGCACTGAAGCTTTCTTT. Translating it yields CASSLTFRGSGTEAFF.

A few counts support this clone. This likely traces to a read error, being one base from a far larger clone. The sample carries other DNA sequences with the same CDR3. V gene TRBV9 combines with J gene TRBJ1-2, with D perhaps TRBD1 (5 bases). The CDR3 spans 13 residues. CDR1 and CDR2 (germline): SGDLS, YYNGEE. This CDR3 is CASRVGTSYGYTF. The CDR3 nucleotides are TGTGCCAGCAGGGTAGGGACCTCCTATGGCTACACCTTC. Filled out from reference TRBV9 and TRBJ1-2, the complete variable domain reads DSGVTQTPKHLITATGQRVTLRCSPRSGDLSVYWYQQSLDQGLQFLIQYYNGEERAKGNILERFSAQQFPDLHSELNLSSLELGDSALYFCASRVGTSYGYTFGSGTRLTVV.

A word on this clone: This may be a read error, as it is one base from a much larger clone. The genes are TRBV11-2 and TRBJ1-1, with a tentative D call TRBD1 (5 bases). The CDR3 loop spans 13 amino acids. V lost 5 bases to trimming and J lost 1 base, with 8 bases between them. Looked up from germline, CDR1 is SGHAT and CDR2 is FQNNGV. CDR3 DNA: TGTGCCAGCAGCGCCGACAGGAACACTGAAGCTTTCTTT. Its protein product is CASSADRNTEAFF.

This clone has just a few counts. The chain joins TRBV7-7 to TRBJ1-1; TRBD1 agrees at 8 bases. The trim removed 3 bases at V and 7 bases at J, leaving 4 bases unmatched. Germline V gene data show CDR1 as SSHAT and CDR2 as FNYEAQ (reference sequence). CDR3 length: 13 amino acids. The CDR3 here is CASSLTGEGEAFF. As DNA, the CDR3 is TGTGCCAGCAGCTTGACAGGGGAAGGTGAAGCTTTCTTT.

The gene calls are TRBV10-3 and TRBJ2-3; 10 bases agree with TRBD2. Germline assignment: CDR1 ENHRY and CDR2 SYGVKD. CDR3 length equals 13 residues. CDR3 nucleotide sequence: TGTGCTTCAGCGGGAGGGCCGTCAGATACGCAGTATTTT. As protein: CASAGGPSDTQYF.

This rearrangement joins TRBV15 to TRBJ1-4, with D possibly being TRBD1 (5 bases). V lost 0 bases to trimming and J lost 3 bases, with 11 bases between them. The CDR3 extends over 16 amino acids. CDR1 is LNHNV and CDR2 is YYDKDF in the germline V gene (reference sequence). The CDR3 DNA follows: TGTGCCACCAGCAGAGACGGGACGAGGTCTAATGAAAAACTGTTTTTT. Translating gives CATSRDGTRSNEKLFF.